This T cell receptor beta chain was observed in a study of shared clonotypes between healthy human individuals. On the study more broadly: Each donor had three CD4 naive, three CD4 memory, two CD8 naive and one CD8 memory plate.

A CD45RA+ naive subset and a CD45RA-negative memory subset were split from CD4+ cells. As regards this clone: Its antigen remains unknown.

Method: immunoSEQ multiplex PCR; TCRdb's copy keeps in-frame clones and lacks some. This table holds a few hundred thousand clones, around 70% found once. Per germline, CDR1 LGHNA and CDR2 YSLEER. The V gene lost 0 bases and the J gene lost 1 base, with 16 bases spanning the gap. CDR3 length equals 17 residues. Study-wide results and limits: Among donors, the sharing of clonotypes was expected to be influenced by sequencing depth. All-four-donor shared clonotypes had higher generation probabilities than non-shared clonotypes did.

The clonotype comes from a man younger than 40 in good health. The sample was memory CD4+ T cells sorted from blood. Specified subset: CD45RA-negative fraction. This chain connects TRBV4-3 to TRBJ2-7; perhaps TRBD2 as D (6 bases). CDR3 sequence (DNA): TGCGCCAGCAGCCAAGATCGGGTTGCGGGGATTTCCTACGAGCAGTACTTC. The encoded protein is CASSQDRVAGISYEQYF.